The 23 T cell receptor beta chains below were found in one sample sequenced in a study of Graves' ophthalmopathy and Graves' hyperthyroidism. CDR3 regions of TCR beta were amplified from RNA transcripts. RT-PCR with HTBI primers came first, then second-round multiplex PCR. TCRdb re-derived calls from the multiplex PCR reads in MiXCR, one entry per CDR3 protein. The sample lists hundreds of thousands of distinct CDR3 sequences, about two fifths occurring once. Material: peripheral blood. The receptors were gathered from an adult man with Graves' ophthalmopathy.

The V and J genes are TRBV7-2 and TRBJ2-7; tentative D call: TRBD2 (6 bases). From germline, CDR1 is SGHTA and CDR2 FQGNSA. This CDR3 has 15 amino acids. With 0 bases removed from V and 3 bases from J, the gap between germline ends came to 12 bases. This CDR3 reads CASSLADGDFYEQYF. CDR3 DNA: TGTGCCAGCAGCTTAGCTGATGGGGACTTCTACGAGCAGTACTTC.

This chain connects TRBV2 to TRBJ1-4; D might be TRBD1 (5 bases). This CDR3 is built from 13 residues. V was trimmed by 6 bases and J by 7 bases, leaving 12 bases between them. Per germline, CDR1 SNHLY and CDR2 FYNNEI. CDR3 region: CASRQQGVEKLFF. The CDR3 DNA follows: TGTGCCAGCAGGCAGCAGGGCGTTGAAAAACTGTTTTTT.

Remarks on this clonotype: A much larger clonotype is one base distant, so this may be a read error. CDR3 residues: CASSLGQGNYYGYTF. The CDR3, as DNA: TGCGCCAGCAGCTTGGGACAGGGGAATTACTATGGCTACACCTTC. This chain uses TRBV5-1 with TRBJ1-2; 8 bases fit TRBD1. Germline values: CDR1 SGHRS, CDR2 YFSETQ. This CDR3 comprises 15 residues. The J segment lost 3 bases and the V segment lost 0 bases, leaving 4 bases of the junction unmatched. Filled out from reference TRBV5-1 and TRBJ1-2, the complete variable domain reads KAGVTQTPRYLIKTRGQQVTLSCSPISGHRSVSWYQQTPGQGLQFLFEYFSETQRNKGNFPGRFSGRQFSNSRSEMNVSTLELGDSALYLCASSLGQGNYYGYTFGSGTRLTVV.

With regard to this clonotype: The junction does not match germline at one end; this may be a read error. The chain carries TRBV2 and TRBJ2-2; D may be TRBD1 or TRBD2 (5 bases each). Germline CDR1 SNHLY, CDR2 FYNNEI. CDR3 size: 9 residues. The CDR3, as DNA: TGTGCCAGCAATGGGGGGCTGTTTTTT. Its translation is CASNGGLFF.

The V and J genes are TRBV29-1 and TRBJ2-2; D is possibly TRBD2 (5 bases). Germline V CDR1 and CDR2: SQVTM, ANQGSEA. The CDR3 spans 11 residues. Trimming pared 6 bases from V and 8 bases from J, leaving 10 bases between. The CDR3 coding sequence is TGCAGCGTCGGGCGGGTAGGGGAGCTGTTTTTT. Translation: CSVGRVGELFF.

This clonotype was seen a handful of times. The chain couples TRBV13 to TRBJ1-1; TRBD1 matches at 8 bases. Germline loops: CDR1 PRHDT, CDR2 FYEKMQ (reference sequence). This CDR3 is built from 17 residues. V shed 5 bases, J shed 1 base, and the junction held 12 bases outside the gene matches. CDR3 region: CASSSLGGGQGNTEAFF. The CDR3 DNA reads as TGTGCCAGCAGCAGCTTAGGGGGCGGACAGGGGAACACTGAAGCTTTCTTT.

The chain carries TRBV6-1 and TRBJ1-1, with D possibly being TRBD1 (6 bases). CDR3 length: 15 residues. Germline values: CDR1 MNHNS, CDR2 SASEGT. Trimming stripped 3 bases from V and 7 bases from J, with 18 bases between. The CDR3 here is CASSEGHQGSGEAFF. CDR3 nucleotide sequence: TGTGCCAGCAGTGAGGGACATCAGGGCTCGGGTGAAGCTTTCTTT.

The CDR3 is CSVASGGNGYTF. The CDR3 DNA follows: TGCAGCGTCGCCTCGGGGGGCAATGGCTACACCTTC. The rearrangement uses TRBV29-1 and TRBJ1-2; D is possibly TRBD1 (6 bases). Trimming removed 6 bases at V and 6 bases at J, with 14 bases between. The V gene's germline CDR1 is SQVTM and CDR2 ANQGSEA. The CDR3 covers 12 residues. The variable domain in full, completed from reference TRBV29-1 and TRBJ1-2, reads SAVISQKPSRDICQRGTSLTIQCQVDSQVTMMFWYRQQPGQSLTLIATANQGSEATYESGFVIDKFPISRPNLTFSTLTVSNMSPEDSSIYLCSVASGGNGYTFGSGTRLTVV.

The table lists this clonotype with a few counts. The chain recombines TRBV4-2 with TRBJ1-4; D perhaps matches TRBD1 (5 bases). The CDR3 runs to 16 residues. The germline gives CDR1 LGHNA, CDR2 YNFKEQ. V was cut by 0 bases and J by 4 bases, with 12 bases left in between. In DNA form, the CDR3 reads TGTGCCAGCAGCCAAGATACAAGGGGCGGTAATGAAAAACTGTTTTTT. It translates to CASSQDTRGGNEKLFF.

The V gene is TRBV25-1, the J gene TRBJ1-5; perhaps TRBD1 as D (5 bases). V lost 3 bases and J 3 bases, leaving 15 bases between the germline ends. Germline loops: CDR1 MGHDK, CDR2 SYGVNS. CDR3 length equals 16 residues. This chain's CDR3 is CASSEGGTGYNQPQHF. For the CDR3, the DNA is TGTGCCAGCAGTGAGGGAGGGACCGGGTACAATCAGCCCCAGCATTTT. Looking up the rest from reference TRBV25-1 and TRBJ1-5 gives the full variable domain: EADIYQTPRYLVIGTGKKITLECSQTMGHDKMYWYQQDPGMELHLIHYSYGVNSTEKGDLSSESTVSRIRTEHFPLTLESARPSHTSQYLCASSEGGTGYNQPQHFGDGTRLSIL.

This clonotype has only a few counts. The chain carries TRBV12-3 or TRBV12-4 and TRBJ2-5, with 12 bases fitting TRBD1. The V segment lost 3 bases and the J segment 1 base; nucleotides outside the gene matches: 6. This CDR3 comprises 17 residues. CDR3 protein: CASSLTPGQGAQETQYF. In DNA form, the CDR3 reads TGTGCCAGCAGTTTGACTCCGGGACAGGGGGCCCAAGAGACCCAGTACTTC.

This clonotype was recorded at least ten times. The J gene is TRBJ2-7, the V gene TRBV19; D may match TRBD1 or TRBD2 (7 bases each). From germline, CDR1 is LNHDA and CDR2 SQIVND (reference sequence). This CDR3 contains 14 residues. Trimming removed 6 bases from V and 0 bases from J, with 12 bases in between. This chain's CDR3 is CASSQGGNSYEQYF. The DNA for the CDR3 is TGTGCCAGTAGCCAGGGGGGGAACTCCTACGAGCAGTACTTC.

This rearrangement joins TRBV20-1 to TRBJ2-6; D uncertain. V lost 2 bases, J lost 0 bases, and 5 bases lay in between. This CDR3 has 14 amino acids. Germline CDR1 reads DFQATT; CDR2 reads SNEGSKA (reference sequence). The CDR3 sequence: CSARRLSGANVLTF. In nucleotides, the CDR3 is TGCAGTGCTAGACGTCTCTCTGGGGCCAACGTCCTGACTTTC.

This clonotype has at least ten counts. J is TRBJ1-5 and V is TRBV7-6; 7 bases agree with TRBD1. This CDR3 has 14 residues. V gave up 5 bases and J gave up 6 bases; unmatched junction bases: 7. From germline, CDR1 is SGHVS and CDR2 FNYEAQ. The CDR3 DNA sequence: TGTGCCAGCAGCCCGACCACAGGGGCTCAGCCCCAGCATTTT. Translation: CASSPTTGAQPQHF.

Ten or more counts support this clonotype. This rearrangement joins TRBV7-3 to TRBJ2-2; a weak D match, TRBD1 (5 bases). The V end lost 5 bases, the J end lost 4 bases, and 11 bases lay between the germline ends. Germline lookup yields CDR1 SGHTA and CDR2 FQGTGA. The CDR3 is 14 amino acids. The CDR3 DNA reads as TGTGCCAGCAGCCCCCCTGGGGCCACCGGGGAGCTGTTTTTT. It is translated as CASSPPGATGELFF.

This clonotype was detected a few times. The chain carries TRBV7-2 and TRBJ1-1; D gene unclear. This CDR3 spans 14 amino acids. V lost 0 bases and J lost 7, with 12 bases in between. Per the germline V gene, CDR1 is SGHTA and CDR2 is FQGNSA. CDR3 sequence (DNA): TGTGCCAGCAGCTTAGCGCTGCAGCGGGATGAAGCTTTCTTT. Translated, it gives CASSLALQRDEAFF.

This clonotype has a handful of counts. This chain joins TRBV12-5 and TRBJ2-7; D not certain. Germline CDR1 is LGHNT and CDR2 is FRNRAP. The V end was cut by 4 bases, the J end by 8 bases, with 15 bases between. The length of the CDR3 is 13 residues. The CDR3 loop is CASGSSDAAKQYF. In DNA, the CDR3 is TGTGCTAGTGGTTCCTCTGACGCGGCCAAGCAGTACTTC. Full variable domain (missing parts from reference TRBV12-5 and TRBJ2-7): DARVTQTPRHKVTEMGQEVTMRCQPILGHNTVFWYRQTMMQGLELLAYFRNRAPLDDSGMPKDRFSAEMPDATLATLKIQPSEPRDSAVYFCASGSSDAAKQYFGPGTRLTVT.

This clonotype showed up many times. The V gene is TRBV12-3 or TRBV12-4, the J gene TRBJ1-1; a weak D match, TRBD1 (6 bases). V was cut by 6 bases and J by 9 bases, with 14 bases left in between. The CDR3 has 12 amino acids. The DNA of the CDR3 is TGTGCCAGCAGGGATTGGGGGCGTCAAGCTTTCTTT. As protein: CASRDWGRQAFF.

This clonotype was counted many times. J is TRBJ2-6 and V is TRBV24-1, with D tentatively TRBD1 or TRBD2 (5 bases each). The CDR3 is 16 amino acids. Germline V gene data show CDR1 as KGHDR and CDR2 as SFDVKD. Trimming shortened V by 3 bases and J by 2 bases, and 10 bases separated the two germline ends. CDR3 residues: CATSDRGGPGANVLTF. As DNA, the CDR3 is TGTGCCACCAGTGATCGGGGCGGGCCTGGGGCCAACGTCCTGACTTTC.

This clonotype was counted between two and nine times. The V and J genes are TRBV7-8 and TRBJ1-2, with D possibly being TRBD1 (6 bases). The CDR3 covers 15 residues. Trimming shortened V by 4 bases and J by 4 bases, and 16 bases separated the two germline ends. The V gene's germline CDR1 is SGHVS and CDR2 FQNEAQ. The CDR3: CASSSTIQGVYGYTF. The CDR3 nucleotides read TGTGCCAGCAGCTCAACCATACAGGGAGTCTATGGCTACACCTTC.

Written as DNA, the CDR3 is TGTGCCAGCAGAACGACAGGGGGGCGTTCTTGGCAGTACTTC. Translated: CASRTTGGRSWQYF. The gene calls are TRBV9 and TRBJ2-7, with 9 nucleotides matching TRBD1. J was trimmed by 9 bases and V by 5 bases; bases with no gene match: 12. CDR1 and CDR2 (germline): SGDLS, YYNGEE. The CDR3 is 14 amino acids.

This clonotype was found many times. The chain recombines TRBV7-9 with TRBJ2-7; D is uncertain. This CDR3 is 14 amino acids long. Germline V CDR1 and CDR2: SEHNR, FQNEAQ (reference sequence). The V end lost 1 base, the J end lost 3 bases, and 10 bases lay between the germline ends. In nucleotides, the CDR3 is TGTGCCAGCAGCTTAGGCACAACCCTCTACGAGCAGTACTTC. Protein product: CASSLGTTLYEQYF. The full variable domain, in which reference TRBV7-9 and TRBJ2-7 provide the parts outside the CDR3, is DTGVSQNPRHKITKRGQNVTFRCDPISEHNRLYWYRQTLGQGPEFLTYFQNEAQLEKSRLLSDRFSAERPKGSFSTLEIQRTEQGDSAMYLCASSLGTTLYEQYFGPGTRLTVT.

V is TRBV25-1 and J is TRBJ2-5; D is possibly TRBD1 (6 bases). Germline-derived CDR1 and CDR2 are MGHDK and SYGVNS. V shed 4 bases and J shed 6 bases, with 9 bases lying between them. The CDR3 loop spans 12 amino acids. CDR3 nucleotides: TGTGCCAGCAGTGGAGGGGGTCAGACCCAGTACTTC. Amino acid sequence: CASSGGGQTQYF. The full variable domain, completed using reference TRBV25-1 and TRBJ2-5, is EADIYQTPRYLVIGTGKKITLECSQTMGHDKMYWYQQDPGMELHLIHYSYGVNSTEKGDLSSESTVSRIRTEHFPLTLESARPSHTSQYLCASSGGGQTQYFGPGTRLLVL.